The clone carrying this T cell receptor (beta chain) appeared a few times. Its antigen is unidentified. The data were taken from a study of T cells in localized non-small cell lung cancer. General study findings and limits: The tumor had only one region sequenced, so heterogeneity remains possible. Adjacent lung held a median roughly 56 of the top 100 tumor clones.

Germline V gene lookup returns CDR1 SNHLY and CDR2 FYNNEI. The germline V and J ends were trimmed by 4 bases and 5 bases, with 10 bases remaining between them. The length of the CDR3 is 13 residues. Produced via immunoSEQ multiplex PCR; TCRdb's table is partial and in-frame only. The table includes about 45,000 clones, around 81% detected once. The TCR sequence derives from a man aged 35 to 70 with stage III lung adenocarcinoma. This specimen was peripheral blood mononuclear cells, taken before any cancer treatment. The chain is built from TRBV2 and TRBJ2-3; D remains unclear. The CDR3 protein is CASSGLVEDTQYF. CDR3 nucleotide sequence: TGTGCCAGCAGTGGACTGGTCGAAGATACGCAGTATTTT.